This T cell receptor (beta chain) was sequenced in a study of beta chain features in type 1 diabetes (dated by TCRdb to 2016 to 2018). Context from the whole study: Patients and healthy donors did not differ in mean age, gender distribution, total cell number or subset yield. Regulatory and stem cell-like memory subsets were isolated from only 8 patients and roughly 8 healthy donors, whereas naive and central memory subsets came from all 28 donors. The study compared TCRB repertoires of sorted circulating CD4+ T cell subsets between recently diagnosed type 1 diabetes patients and matched healthy donors. Across all samples, roughly 110,000,000 sorted cells were examined, and cell number per subset correlated strongly with RNA yield.

As for this clone: No antigen is known for it. Base qualities are missing; no much larger clone stands one base away.

A single peripheral blood draw of approximately 120 mL on average was collected from each donor into heparinised tubes. Naive, central memory, regulatory and stem cell-like memory CD4+ T cells were sorted on a BD FACSAria II using a panel including CD45RO, CCR7, CD25, CD127, CD95 and CD27. All sorted populations exceeded 95% purity. PBMCs were separated immediately by Lymphoprep density gradient centrifugation and were stained directly, without being cultured. So that batch effects would be minimized, each experiment stained and sorted samples in pairs, pairing one healthy donor with one patient. The entire isolated RNA was reverse transcribed using the High Capacity cDNA Reverse Transcription Kit, and thus expressed TCRB transcripts were sequenced. Deep immunoSEQ sequencing was applied to naive, central memory and regulatory T cell samples, giving an average of roughly 3.5 million total reads per sample. Sorted cells were lysed in RLT buffer, and RNA was extracted using DNase-treated RNeasy Micro or Mini kits according to cell number. Each cell subset was processed on its own to prevent cross-contamination, while patient and healthy donor samples were processed together. The immunoSEQ multiplex PCR was used to amplify TCRB sequences from cDNA, yielding 87-bp fragments that span the CDR3 region. Sequencing of the amplicons was performed on the Illumina HiSeq platform. The study's processing was this. PCR bias was corrected computationally using synthetic template baselines, and reads within Hamming distance 2 were collapsed, with unmergeable singletons discarded. Reads were aligned to IMGT to assign V, D and J genes, CDR3 length, and insertions or deletions at six rearrangement sites. Clonotype counts were normalized to sorted cell number within each subset before computing true diversity and Gini coefficients with the tcR R package. Repertoire sharing was quantified using the overlap coefficient calculated on TCRB nucleotide sequences. Out-of-frame TCRB sequences from naive cells were analyzed as a proxy for the pre-selection repertoire. The source is immuneACCESS, and TCRdb retained only in-frame sequences with V and J called. Part of the clones is not carried over; for the studies checked, unresolved V genes explain less than half of this, and the remainder is unexplained. V, J and clone size are those of that table, while D and trimming were read from the DNA. For this sample there are about 470,000 clones; 30% appear just once. The ten biggest clones cover more than 0.055% of the sample.

The CDR3 has 13 amino acids, counting the end cysteine and phenylalanine. The DNA shown is the 39-base CDR3, in frame from base 1. Sequences KGHSY (CDR1) and FQNENV (CDR2) are obtained from the germline V gene. For this chain, trimming is 4 bases at the V end and 7 bases at the J end, and the number of junction bases without a gene match is 5. General findings and caveats noted by the study authors: Fewer insertions and more nucleotide deletions at VDJ recombination sites were observed in patients with type 1 diabetes, implying thymic rearrangement abnormalities. The naive, central memory and regulatory TCRB repertoires appeared to resemble one another more closely among patients than among healthy donors. Because cDNA was sequenced instead of genomic DNA, activated cells with high expression could be over-represented, although the groups did not differ in activation or CD3 levels. Because the HLA sub-analyses included only small numbers of individuals, any influence of HLA type on TCRB rearrangement was left unresolved. In all four CD4+ subsets, TCRB CDR3 length was moderately but significantly shorter in type 1 diabetes patients. PCR might favor shorter templates, but patient and control samples were amplified and corrected together, so any skew would affect both groups equally.

Recombination connected TRBV16 to TRBJ2-7; 9 bases in the junction line up with TRBD1. This receptor was taken from a man between 18 and 35 years old in good health. Sequences were obtained from naive CD4+ T cells from blood. The intended sense of this specimen's cell subset or site label: true naive CD4+ T cells. The CDR3: CASSRTGGWEQYF. DNA sequence: TGTGCCAGCAGCCGTACAGGGGGCTGGGAGCAGTACTTC.